This entry features one TCR beta chain sequence. As yet, its antigen is unknown. The record originates from a study of cytomegalovirus exposure and HLA in healthy donors. Findings and limits, study-wide: The HLA-A and HLA-B alleles of most subjects were reportedly predicted accurately from TCR beta sequences. Analyzed later, most CMV-associated TCR beta chains appeared HLA-restricted. A highly shared variant cluster was judged a likely technical artifact. The study labeled 170 or so TCR beta chains cytomegalovirus-associated.

Germline CDR1 and CDR2: SGHRS and YFSETQ. Trimming pared 0 bases from V and 5 bases from J, leaving 14 bases between. The CDR3 loop spans 15 amino acids. It was with 60 Vbeta and 13 Jbeta primers that the PCR ran. Method: immunoSEQ multiplex PCR; TCRdb's copy keeps in-frame clones and lacks some. Among over 150,000 clones, roughly 80% were seen once, and the ten largest hold approximately 2.3%. This rearrangement joins TRBV5-1 to TRBJ1-1; D perhaps matches TRBD1 (5 bases). The sample consisted of PBMCs. The origin of this receptor is a male donor in good health and CMV-seronegative. CDR3 DNA sequence: TGCGCCAGCAGCTTGGCCGGGGGAAGTCGGACTGAAGCTTTCTTT. Protein sequence: CASSLAGGSRTEAFF.